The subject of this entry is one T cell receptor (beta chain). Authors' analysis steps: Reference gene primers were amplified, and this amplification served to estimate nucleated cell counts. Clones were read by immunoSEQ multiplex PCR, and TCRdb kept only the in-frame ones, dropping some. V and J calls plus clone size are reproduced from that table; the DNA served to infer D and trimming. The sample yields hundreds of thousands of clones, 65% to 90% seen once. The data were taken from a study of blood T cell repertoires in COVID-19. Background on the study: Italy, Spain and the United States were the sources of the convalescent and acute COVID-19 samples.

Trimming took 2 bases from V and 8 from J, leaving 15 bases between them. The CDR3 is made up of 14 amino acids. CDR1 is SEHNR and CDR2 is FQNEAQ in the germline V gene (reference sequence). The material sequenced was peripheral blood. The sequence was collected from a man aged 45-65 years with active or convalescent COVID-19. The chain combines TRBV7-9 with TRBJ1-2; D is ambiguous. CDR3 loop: CASSLMTGDGGYTF. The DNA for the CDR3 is TGTGCCAGCAGCTTAATGACCGGGGATGGGGGCTACACCTTC.